These 28 T cell receptor beta chains came from one sample sequenced in a study of control samples from healthy donors and cancer patients. Generated by immunoSEQ multiplex PCR, the TCRdb table keeps only in-frame clones and is missing some. The table records about 75,000 clones, roughly 82% of them present only once. Sample: blood. These receptor sequences come from a man aged 45-60 years in good health.

The rearrangement joins TRBV30 to TRBJ2-1, with 7 bases matching TRBD2. This CDR3 region has 12 residues. The V gene's germline CDR1 is GTSNPN and CDR2 SVGIG (reference sequence). CDR3 protein: CVASGTYNEQFF. The DNA of the CDR3 is TGTGTAGCTAGCGGAACCTACAATGAGCAGTTCTTC.

V is TRBV9 and J is TRBJ2-1, with 8 bases identical to TRBD2. Trimming cost V 1 base and J 8 bases; bases outside gene matches: 5. This CDR3 spans 14 amino acids. The germline gives CDR1 SGDLS, CDR2 YYNGEE. CDR3 sequence: CASSVFGGDDEQFF. The CDR3 nucleotides read TGTGCCAGCAGCGTATTCGGGGGGGACGATGAGCAGTTCTTC.

This clone is a singleton in its sample. This rearrangement joins TRBV19 to TRBJ2-2; tentatively, D is TRBD1 (5 bases). CDR3 length: 18 amino acids. The V gene's germline CDR1 is LNHDA and CDR2 SQIVND (reference sequence). The V end lost 0 bases, the J end lost 7 bases, and 21 bases lay between the germline ends. DNA of the CDR3: TGTGCCAGTAGTATAGACCCAGGGTCCGGGTCCGGAGTCGGGGAGCTGTTTTTT. Amino acids: CASSIDPGSGSGVGELFF. The whole variable domain, filled in from reference TRBV19 and TRBJ2-2, reads DGGITQSPKYLFRKEGQNVTLSCEQNLNHDAMYWYRQDPGQGLRLIYYSQIVNDFQKGDIAEGYSVSREKKESFPLTVTSAQKNPTAFYLCASSIDPGSGSGVGELFFGEGSRLTVL.

This chain connects TRBV28 to TRBJ1-6, with TRBD1 identical over 7 bases. The CDR3 sequence is 16 residues long. CDR1 is MDHEN and CDR2 is SYDVKM in the germline V gene. Losses at the gene ends were 8 bases for V and 0 bases for J; bases not matched to a gene: 7. CDR3 in DNA: TGTGCCAGCCGAATTCCAGGGGGCTCCTATAATTCACCCCTCCACTTT. Encoded protein: CASRIPGGSYNSPLHF.

The rearrangement links TRBV7-9 to TRBJ2-7; D perhaps matches TRBD1 (7 bases). The V end was cut by 3 bases, the J end by 5 bases, with 11 bases between. This CDR3 spans 13 amino acids. Germline V lookup: CDR1 SEHNR, CDR2 FQNEAQ (reference sequence). The CDR3 reads CASSLPRGDEQYF. CDR3 nucleotides: TGTGCCAGCAGCTTGCCCAGGGGGGACGAGCAGTACTTC.

CDR3 in amino acids: CASSLDKALAEFSNEQFF. The CDR3 coding sequence is TGTGCCAGCAGCTTAGATAAGGCCTTAGCGGAGTTTAGCAATGAGCAGTTCTTC. The rearrangement links TRBV7-2 to TRBJ2-1; weak D call: TRBD2 (6 bases). Germline V gene sequence: CDR1 SGHTA, CDR2 FQGNSA. Trimming removed 1 base at V and 6 bases at J, with 22 bases between. The CDR3 consists of 18 residues.

V gene TRBV10-3 combines with J gene TRBJ1-1; D remains unclear. V was cut by 6 bases and J by 1 base, with 12 bases left in between. Germline V gene data show CDR1 as ENHRY and CDR2 as SYGVKD. This CDR3 region has 14 residues. DNA for the CDR3: TGTGCCATCAGCTCGGGAGGAGGGAACACTGAAGCTTTCTTT. Encoded protein: CAISSGGGNTEAFF.

The chain couples TRBV6-1 to TRBJ1-2, with D possibly matching TRBD1 (5 bases). The germline V and J ends were trimmed by 3 bases and 4 bases, with 12 bases remaining between them. This CDR3 is 14 amino acids long. From germline, CDR1 is MNHNS and CDR2 SASEGT. In nucleotides, the CDR3 is TGTGCCAGCAGTGAGGGTCAGGGCGGCTATGGCTACACCTTC. Protein sequence: CASSEGQGGYGYTF.

CDR3 residues: CASSLIGQGVDAGELFF. The DNA of the CDR3 is TGTGCCAGCAGCTTGATCGGACAGGGGGTCGACGCCGGGGAGCTGTTTTTT. The chain couples TRBV7-2 to TRBJ2-2, with 10 bases fitting TRBD1. J was trimmed by 6 bases and V by 3 bases; bases with no gene match: 10. This CDR3 is 17 amino acids long. Germline values: CDR1 SGHTA, CDR2 FQGNSA.

The chain links TRBV5-4 to TRBJ2-3, with D tentatively TRBD2 (6 bases). CDR3 size: 14 residues. V was pared by 5 bases and J by 6 bases, with 16 bases between. Germline CDR1 SGHNT, CDR2 YYREEE (reference sequence). CDR3 sequence: CASSHATSLDTQYF. The CDR3 bases are TGTGCCAGCAGTCATGCGACTAGTCTTGATACGCAGTATTTT.

This clone occurred once. The junction differs from germline at one of its ends, possibly a read error. The chain has TRBV14 and TRBJ2-5; tentative D call: TRBD1 (6 bases). CDR3 size: 14 residues. Germline CDR1 is SGHDN and CDR2 is FVKESK. The CDR3 sequence: CVSSQVSGAETQYF. The DNA for the CDR3 is TGTGTCAGCAGCCAAGTCTCAGGGGCAGAGACCCAGTACTTC.

The chain carries TRBV4-3 and TRBJ2-3; 8 bases match TRBD1. CDR1 is LGHNA, CDR2 YSLEER, per germline. The CDR3 loop spans 17 amino acids. Unmatched junction bases numbered 11, after V lost 0 bases and J lost 6 bases. Here the CDR3 DNA reads TGCGCCAGCAGCCAAGATTCAGGACAGGGCGTTTTGGATACGCAGTATTTT. Translated, it gives CASSQDSGQGVLDTQYF.

J is TRBJ2-3 and V is TRBV29-1; unclear D gene. CDR3 length equals 11 residues. Between the trimmed V and J ends, which lost 6 bases and 2 bases, there was a span of 6 bases. CDR1 is SQVTM, CDR2 ANQGSEA, per germline. The CDR3 reads CSVGLTDTQYF. In nucleotides, the CDR3 is TGCAGCGTAGGTCTCACAGATACGCAGTATTTT.

Only a few counts were recorded for this clone. The chain links TRBV7-2 to TRBJ2-2, with D hard to call. Trimming took off 1 base at V and 4 bases at J, with 4 bases between the two ends. Germline V gene lookup returns CDR1 SGHTA and CDR2 FQGNSA. The CDR3 loop spans 13 amino acids. CDR3 bases: TGTGCCAGCAGCTTAGAACTCACCGGGGAGCTGTTTTTT. This encodes CASSLELTGELFF.

The chain recombines TRBV5-1 with TRBJ2-4, with 9 nucleotides matching TRBD1. The J segment lost 9 bases and the V segment lost 4 bases, leaving 8 bases of the junction unmatched. The germline V gene encodes CDR1 SGHRS and CDR2 YFSETQ. This CDR3 spans 14 amino acids. The chain's CDR3 is CASSPSGQGIIQYF. The DNA of the CDR3 is TGCGCCAGCAGCCCTTCTGGACAGGGGATCATTCAGTACTTC.

The V call is TRBV9, the J call TRBJ2-3, with unresolved D. The V end lost 2 bases, the J end lost 0 bases, and 13 bases lay between the germline ends. Germline V CDR1 and CDR2: SGDLS, YYNGEE. The CDR3 extends over 16 amino acids. In nucleotides, the CDR3 is TGTGCCAGCAGCGTCGGTCGGGCCTCTAGCACAGATACGCAGTATTTT. Protein: CASSVGRASSTDTQYF. Complete variable domain (other parts from reference TRBV9 and TRBJ2-3): DSGVTQTPKHLITATGQRVTLRCSPRSGDLSVYWYQQSLDQGLQFLIQYYNGEERAKGNILERFSAQQFPDLHSELNLSSLELGDSALYFCASSVGRASSTDTQYFGPGTRLTVL.

V usage is TRBV11-2 and J usage is TRBJ2-1; 8 nucleotides agree with TRBD1. Germline trimming cut 1 base from V and 2 bases from J; bases unmatched to any gene: 4. The CDR3 spans 16 residues. Germline CDR1 and CDR2: SGHAT and FQNNGV. DNA for the CDR3: TGTGCCAGCAGCTTAGTCGGGACAGGCCCCTACAATGAGCAGTTCTTC. Translating it yields CASSLVGTGPYNEQFF. Based on the CDR3 plus reference TRBV11-2 and TRBJ2-1, the full variable domain is EAGVAQSPRYKIIEKRQSVAFWCNPISGHATLYWYQQILGQGPKLLIQFQNNGVVDDSQLPKDRFSAERLKGVDSTLKIQPAKLEDSAVYLCASSLVGTGPYNEQFFGPGTRLTVL.

The rearrangement links TRBV9 to TRBJ2-3, with D possibly being TRBD1 (5 bases). The CDR3 loop spans 17 amino acids. Germline lookup yields CDR1 SGDLS and CDR2 YYNGEE. The V gene lost 4 bases and the J gene lost 0 bases, with 18 bases spanning the gap. CDR3 sequence (DNA): TGTGCCAGCAGCCCAAGGACAAAACCTCTAAGCACAGATACGCAGTATTTT. Translated: CASSPRTKPLSTDTQYF.

V gene TRBV7-9 combines with J gene TRBJ1-4, with a possible D match to TRBD1 (5 bases). The germline V gene has CDR1 SEHNR and CDR2 FQNEAQ (reference sequence). The CDR3 sequence is 16 residues long. The V and J ends lost 5 bases and 6 bases respectively, with 19 bases between them. This CDR3 is CASSPRAGLLHEKLFF. In DNA form, the CDR3 reads TGTGCCAGCAGCCCCAGGGCCGGGCTTTTGCATGAAAAACTGTTTTTT.

The CDR3 protein is CAISESVARSSYNEQFF. The DNA of the CDR3 is TGTGCCATCAGTGAGTCGGTGGCCCGAAGCTCCTACAATGAGCAGTTCTTC. The chain has TRBV10-3 and TRBJ2-1; D remains ambiguous. The CDR3 sequence is 17 residues long. V shed 0 bases and J shed 0 bases, with 12 bases lying between them. Germline V gene data show CDR1 as ENHRY and CDR2 as SYGVKD.

For this clone: Given the absence of the conserved phenylalanine or tryptophan at the CDR3 end, a read error is likely. The genes are TRBV6-5 and TRBJ1-2; the match to TRBD1 covers 7 bases. V shed 5 bases, J shed 2 bases, and the junction held 2 bases outside the gene matches. Germline CDR1 MNHEY, CDR2 SVGAGI. The CDR3 covers 13 residues. The CDR3 DNA reads TGTGCCAGCAGTCGACAGGGCAACTATGGCTACACCCTC. Translation: CASSRQGNYGYTL.

For the CDR3, the DNA is TGTGCCAGCAGTCTGAGCGGGAGGGCCGTAACCGGGGAGCTGTTTTTT. Translation gives CASSLSGRAVTGELFF. The chain uses TRBV6-2 or TRBV6-3 and TRBJ2-2; 10 positions match TRBD2. CDR3 size: 16 residues. V lost 5 bases to trimming and J lost 5 bases; unmatched junction nucleotides: 8. Germline V CDR1 and CDR2: MNHEY, SVGEGT.

The rearrangement joins TRBV27 to TRBJ1-2; 7 bases map to TRBD1. CDR3 size: 15 residues. Losses at the gene ends were 2 bases for V and 6 bases for J; bases not matched to a gene: 9. Germline V gives CDR1 MNHEY, CDR2 SMNVEV (reference sequence). CDR3 nucleotides: TGTGCCAGCAGTTTAAAGGGACAGCGGATAGATGGCTACACCTTC. Translation gives CASSLKGQRIDGYTF.

V gene TRBV18 combines with J gene TRBJ1-2; TRBD1 agrees at 9 bases. Germline V lookup: CDR1 KGHSH, CDR2 LQKENI. With 4 bases clipped from V and 2 bases from J, the junction kept 11 bases outside the gene matches. The CDR3 sequence is 17 residues long. CDR3 DNA: TGTGCCAGCTCACTCCAAACAGCCGGGACAGGGAACTATGGCTACACCTTC. This gives the protein CASSLQTAGTGNYGYTF.

This chain joins TRBV7-2 and TRBJ2-1; 15 nucleotides agree with TRBD2. Germline V CDR1 and CDR2: SGHTA, FQGNSA. After removal of 1 base from V and 7 bases from J, the junction contained 5 bases not matched to a gene. The CDR3 length is 17 residues. CDR3 nucleotides: TGTGCCAGCAGCTTAGTTGGGACTAGCGGGAGGCGGAATGAGCAGTTCTTC. Translation gives CASSLVGTSGRRNEQFF.

The chain has TRBV7-2 and TRBJ2-3; TRBD1 matches at 7 bases. Germline V gene data show CDR1 as SGHTA and CDR2 as FQGNSA. Trimming took 5 bases from V and 7 from J; bases not matched to a gene: 9. The CDR3 has 14 residues. The CDR3 DNA reads TGTGCCAGCAGCGCCGGGACAGCGTACTATACGCAGTATTTT. This sequence encodes CASSAGTAYYTQYF. The full variable domain, with the rest looked up from reference TRBV7-2 and TRBJ2-3, is GAGVSQSPSNKVTEKGKDVELRCDPISGHTALYWYRQSLGQGLEFLIYFQGNSAPDKSGLPSDRFSAERTGGSVSTLTIQRTQQEDSAVYLCASSAGTAYYTQYFGPGTRLTVL.

This rearrangement joins TRBV7-2 to TRBJ1-1, with D tentatively TRBD1 (5 bases). Germline assignment: CDR1 SGHTA and CDR2 FQGNSA. CDR3 length equals 12 residues. V shed 5 bases and J shed 12 bases, with 16 bases lying between them. The CDR3 DNA reads TGTGCCAGCAGCCCTGTAGCAGGGCGAACTTTCTTT. This codes for CASSPVAGRTFF.

The chain recombines TRBV27 with TRBJ2-2; tentatively, D is TRBD2 (5 bases). CDR1 is MNHEY and CDR2 is SMNVEV in the germline V gene (reference sequence). The CDR3 has 13 amino acids. V was clipped by 6 bases and J by 5 bases, with 10 bases between them. The CDR3 protein is CASSTLATGELFF. As DNA, the CDR3 is TGTGCCAGCAGCACTCTAGCAACCGGGGAGCTGTTTTTT.